This TCR beta chain was recovered during a study of human T cells and chemical hapten exposure. Specified time point: patch test 2, 6 weeks after DPC sensitization. Treatment in this sample: therapeutic diphenylcyclopropenone sensitization with weekly scalp DPC. TCRdb called the RACE reads again in MiXCR, with one record for every CDR3 protein. Of approximately 25,000 distinct CDR3 sequences in the sample, 7.5% to 10% are singletons; the top ten hold approximately 6.9%. The receptor comes from a young man with alopecia areata. Some clones in this sample may be carry-over from other donors' samples. Specimen: whole blood, collected in connection with sensitization to the hapten diphenylcyclopropenone (DPC).

The CDR3 DNA reads TGTGCCAGCAGCCCATACAGGGATTCCACAGATACGCAGTATTTT. Translation gives CASSPYRDSTDTQYF. V is TRBV6-5 and J is TRBJ2-3; maybe TRBD1 (6 bases). Trimming removed 6 bases at V and 2 bases at J, with 15 bases between. This CDR3 spans 15 amino acids. Germline lookup yields CDR1 MNHEY and CDR2 SVGAGI.